This TCR beta chain was recorded in a study of identical twins. TCRdb reprocessed the 5' RACE reads via MiXCR and lists one record per CDR3 protein. The repertoire holds roughly 220,000 distinct CDR3 sequences, roughly 7.1% seen once, with 13% to 15% in the top ten. The CDR3 runs to 15 residues. Unmatched junction bases numbered 10, after V lost 6 bases and J lost 7 bases. This clonotype was counted a few times. The same data also contributed to another study, on T cells expressing NK-cell markers.

This TCR was recovered from a woman aged 18-29 years in good health. The specimen was CD8+ T cells sorted from blood. The chain uses TRBV12-3 or TRBV12-4 and TRBJ1-5; 9 bases fit TRBD1. In DNA, the CDR3 is TGTGCCAGCAGCGGGGGACAGGGACGAGGACAGCCCCAGCATTTT. This gives the protein CASSGGQGRGQPQHF.